The 32 T cell receptor beta chains below were found in one sample sequenced in a study of T cells and copy number aberrations in small-cell lung cancer. The assay was immunoSEQ multiplex PCR, and TCRdb's table has in-frame clones only and misses some. The sample lists 500 to 550 clones, roughly nine tenths occurring once. The sequenced sample was tumor tissue. All receptors derive from a man aged 55 to 70 with small cell lung cancer.

The chain couples TRBV11-3 to TRBJ2-7; D remains ambiguous. CDR1 and CDR2 from the germline V gene are SGHNT and YENEEA. The CDR3 has 14 amino acids. V gave up 3 bases and J gave up 0 bases, with 9 bases separating them. Here the CDR3 DNA reads TGTGCCAGCAGCTTTTCGGGTATCTCCTACGAGCAGTACTTC. This gives the protein CASSFSGISYEQYF.

The chain recombines TRBV6-1 with TRBJ1-2; perhaps TRBD1 as D (6 bases). V lost 7 bases to trimming and J lost 0 bases, with 12 bases between them. The CDR3 runs to 14 residues. Per the germline V gene, CDR1 is MNHNS and CDR2 is SASEGT. The CDR3 region is CASIPGHTNYGYTF. CDR3 nucleotides: TGTGCCAGCATCCCGGGACATACTAACTATGGCTACACCTTC.

The chain is built from TRBV7-3 and TRBJ2-5; D uncertain. The CDR3 has 12 residues. The germline V gene has CDR1 SGHTA and CDR2 FQGTGA. V was pared by 1 base and J by 4 bases, with 4 bases between. The CDR3 here is CASSLNGETQYF. CDR3 in DNA: TGTGCCAGCAGCTTAAATGGAGAGACCCAGTACTTC.

The rearrangement uses TRBV9 and TRBJ2-7; 7 bases map to TRBD2. Unmatched junction bases numbered 11, after V lost 3 bases and J lost 5 bases. There are 15 residues in the CDR3. Germline CDR1 is SGDLS and CDR2 is YYNGEE. As DNA, the CDR3 is TGTGCCAGCAGCGACGGGGACCGAGGGAGGGACGAGCAGTACTTC. Its protein product is CASSDGDRGRDEQYF.

The rearrangement joins TRBV30 to TRBJ2-2, with no clear D. This CDR3 contains 14 residues. V was cut by 1 base and J by 2 bases, with 8 bases left in between. CDR1 and CDR2 from the germline V gene are GTSNPN and SVGIG (reference sequence). Here the CDR3 DNA reads TGTGCCTGGAGTGACTTGGCCAACACCGGGGAGCTGTTTTTT. Its translation is CAWSDLANTGELFF.

V is TRBV6-6 and J is TRBJ2-7; D is unresolved. The V gene lost 6 bases and the J gene lost 5 bases, with 8 bases spanning the gap. Per germline, CDR1 MNHNY and CDR2 SVGAGI (reference sequence). The CDR3 runs 11 residues. The chain's CDR3 is CASSPSNEQYF. CDR3 in DNA: TGTGCCAGCAGCCCTTCGAACGAGCAGTACTTC.

This clone was detected once. The chain joins TRBV30 to TRBJ2-7; tentatively, D is TRBD1 (6 bases). CDR1 is GTSNPN and CDR2 is SVGIG in the germline V gene (reference sequence). V was pared by 2 bases and J by 0 bases, with 11 bases between. CDR3 length equals 14 residues. The CDR3 reads CAWSRDTNSYEQYF. The CDR3 DNA is TGTGCCTGGAGTAGGGACACGAACTCCTACGAGCAGTACTTC.

The rearrangement uses TRBV6-5 and TRBJ1-5; 7 bases fit TRBD1. The trim removed 6 bases at V and 0 bases at J, leaving 5 bases unmatched. CDR3 length: 15 amino acids. CDR1 and CDR2 from the germline V gene are MNHEY and SVGAGI. The CDR3 bases are TGTGCCAGCAGGCTGGACAGGTATAGCAATCAGCCCCAGCATTTT. As protein: CASRLDRYSNQPQHF.

This chain uses TRBV6-5 with TRBJ1-6; D might be TRBD1 (6 bases). Germline lookup yields CDR1 MNHEY and CDR2 SVGAGI. This CDR3 has 15 amino acids. With 0 bases removed from V and 6 bases from J, the gap between germline ends came to 9 bases. In nucleotides, the CDR3 is TGTGCCAGCAGTTACTCTTGGACAGTTAATTCACCCCTCCACTTT. This encodes CASSYSWTVNSPLHF.

The rearrangement joins TRBV30 to TRBJ1-3; D gene uncertain. The CDR3 runs 11 residues. Germline loops: CDR1 GTSNPN, CDR2 SVGIG (reference sequence). Trimming shortened V by 2 bases and J by 6 bases, and 5 bases separated the two germline ends. CDR3 residues: CAWSTENTIYF. The CDR3 nucleotides read TGTGCCTGGAGTACAGAAAACACCATATATTTT.

The chain links TRBV7-8 to TRBJ1-4, with D possibly being TRBD1 (6 bases). From germline, CDR1 is SGHVS and CDR2 FQNEAQ. This CDR3 spans 15 amino acids. V gave up 1 base and J gave up 8 bases, with 14 bases separating them. The CDR3 reads CASSLVQGLGEKLFF. Here the CDR3 DNA reads TGTGCCAGCAGCTTAGTTCAGGGGTTGGGCGAAAAACTGTTTTTT. Full variable domain (missing parts from reference TRBV7-8 and TRBJ1-4): GAGVSQSPRYKVAKRGQDVALRCDPISGHVSLFWYQQALGQGPEFLTYFQNEAQLDKSGLPSDRFFAERPEGSVSTLKIQRTQQEDSAVYLCASSLVQGLGEKLFFGSGTQLSVL.

The genes are TRBV7-9 and TRBJ1-2, with TRBD1 identical over 8 bases. CDR3 length: 16 residues. CDR1 SEHNR and CDR2 FQNEAQ come from the germline V gene (reference sequence). V was pared by 5 bases and J by 8 bases, with 16 bases of the junction left unmatched. The CDR3 bases are TGTGCCAGCAGCCGACTGTCTTCCACAGGGGGTGGGGGCTACACCTTC. The encoded protein is CASSRLSSTGGGGYTF. The complete variable domain, with remaining parts taken from reference TRBV7-9 and TRBJ1-2, reads DTGVSQNPRHKITKRGQNVTFRCDPISEHNRLYWYRQTLGQGPEFLTYFQNEAQLEKSRLLSDRFSAERPKGSFSTLEIQRTEQGDSAMYLCASSRLSSTGGGGYTFGSGTRLTVV.

The V call is TRBV6-5, the J call TRBJ2-2; D perhaps matches TRBD1 (5 bases). Germline assignment: CDR1 MNHEY and CDR2 SVGAGI. Trimming took off 2 bases at V and 5 bases at J, with 6 bases between the two ends. This CDR3 comprises 13 residues. CDR3 bases: TGTGCCAGCAGTTACAGGGGTACCGGGGAGCTGTTTTTT. This codes for CASSYRGTGELFF.

V is TRBV29-1 and J is TRBJ2-1, with D tentatively TRBD2 (6 bases). From germline, CDR1 is SQVTM and CDR2 ANQGSEA. This CDR3 has 12 amino acids. Trimming pared 1 base from V and 8 bases from J, leaving 9 bases between. The CDR3 nucleotides read TGCAGCGTTGAAGGGGGACTGGATGAGCAGTTCTTC. Protein product: CSVEGGLDEQFF.

V usage is TRBV30 and J usage is TRBJ2-1; D unresolved. The CDR3 spans 10 residues. Germline V gene lookup returns CDR1 GTSNPN and CDR2 SVGIG (reference sequence). Trimming pared 0 bases from V and 9 bases from J, leaving 3 bases between. The CDR3 DNA follows: TGTGCCTGGAGTGTTGGTGAGCAGTTCTTC. Translated, it gives CAWSVGEQFF. Drawing the rest from reference TRBV30 and TRBJ2-1, the complete variable domain is SQTIHQWPATLVQPVGSPLSLECTVEGTSNPNLYWYRQAAGRGLQLLFYSVGIGQISSEVPQNLSASRPQDRQFILSSKKLLLSDSGFYLCAWSVGEQFFGPGTRLTVL.

J is TRBJ2-3 and V is TRBV6-5; D call uncertain. Trimming took off 2 bases at V and 0 bases at J, with 9 bases between the two ends. The length of the CDR3 is 15 residues. The germline V gene has CDR1 MNHEY and CDR2 SVGAGI. CDR3 coding DNA: TGTGCCAGCAGTTACACCCGCTACAGCACAGATACGCAGTATTTT. Translation: CASSYTRYSTDTQYF.

This rearrangement joins TRBV7-2 to TRBJ2-5; 12 bases are a match to TRBD2. V lost 0 bases, J lost 6 bases, and 5 bases stayed unmatched. The germline V gene encodes CDR1 SGHTA and CDR2 FQGNSA. The CDR3 has 16 amino acids. The chain's CDR3 is CASSLALAGGKQTQYF. CDR3 sequence (DNA): TGTGCCAGCAGCTTAGCGCTAGCGGGAGGGAAGCAGACCCAGTACTTC.

The chain links TRBV5-1 to TRBJ2-1, with D maybe TRBD2 (6 bases). CDR3 length: 17 residues. Trimming removed 0 bases at V and 2 bases at J, with 15 bases between. Germline CDR1 and CDR2: SGHRS and YFSETQ. CDR3 coding DNA: TGCGCCAGCAGCTTGGTTTGGAGGGATAGCCCCTACAATGAGCAGTTCTTC. Translating it yields CASSLVWRDSPYNEQFF. Variable domain in full (rest from reference TRBV5-1 and TRBJ2-1): KAGVTQTPRYLIKTRGQQVTLSCSPISGHRSVSWYQQTPGQGLQFLFEYFSETQRNKGNFPGRFSGRQFSNSRSEMNVSTLELGDSALYLCASSLVWRDSPYNEQFFGPGTRLTVL.

As concerns this clone: The sample has other DNA sequences that encode this CDR3 too. The chain employs TRBV19 and TRBJ2-2; 12 nucleotides match TRBD2. Germline trimming cut 5 bases from V and 8 bases from J; bases unmatched to any gene: 9. The length of the CDR3 is 16 residues. Per the germline V gene, CDR1 is LNHDA and CDR2 is SQIVND (reference sequence). DNA for the CDR3: TGTGCCAGTAGTCCCGGACTAGCGGGGCTTAGAGGGGAGCTGTTTTTT. As protein: CASSPGLAGLRGELFF.

The V call is TRBV9, the J call TRBJ2-2; D remains ambiguous. This CDR3 has 15 residues. Germline values: CDR1 SGDLS, CDR2 YYNGEE. V shed 0 bases and J shed 4 bases, with 10 bases lying between them. CDR3 DNA: TGTGCCAGCAGCGTAGCTAGGGTATCCACCGGGGAGCTGTTTTTT. It is translated as CASSVARVSTGELFF.

With respect to this clone: At one boundary the junction diverges from the germline segment, which might be a read error. This chain connects TRBV5-6 to TRBJ2-1, with 8 bases matching TRBD2. CDR1 SGHDT and CDR2 YYEEEE come from the germline V gene. This CDR3 is 15 amino acids long. This chain's CDR3 is CASSRSGGSYNKQFF. The CDR3 DNA reads TGTGCCAGCAGCCGGAGCGGGGGCTCCTACAATAAGCAGTTCTTC.

The chain carries TRBV2 and TRBJ2-5; 16 nucleotides line up with TRBD2. This CDR3 has 16 residues. Germline CDR1 and CDR2: SNHLY and FYNNEI. V gave up 6 bases and J gave up 4 bases; unmatched junction bases: 5. DNA of the CDR3: TGTGCCAGCAGCCCGGGACTAGCGGGAGGGCCAGAGACCCAGTACTTC. Translating it yields CASSPGLAGGPETQYF.

The chain uses TRBV10-3 and TRBJ1-1; D perhaps matches TRBD1 (5 bases). V was clipped by 7 bases and J by 4 bases, with 16 bases between them. This CDR3 contains 14 residues. Germline V lookup: CDR1 ENHRY, CDR2 SYGVKD. The CDR3 nucleotides read TGTGCCATCACCCCGACGGGGGAGGTCACTGAAGCTTTCTTT. Amino acids: CAITPTGEVTEAFF.

This clone showed up just a few times. Other nucleotide sequences from this sample produce the same CDR3. The genes are TRBV19 and TRBJ2-3, with D tentatively TRBD2 (6 bases). V dropped 4 bases and J dropped 6 bases, with 8 bases sitting between them. This CDR3 region has 12 residues. The germline gives CDR1 LNHDA, CDR2 SQIVND (reference sequence). This chain's CDR3 is CASSTTSDTQYF. DNA of the CDR3: TGTGCCAGTAGTACTACTAGCGATACGCAGTATTTT.

This chain joins TRBV29-1 and TRBJ2-5; 11 bases match TRBD1. CDR3 size: 15 residues. Losses at the gene ends were 2 bases for V and 5 bases for J; bases not matched to a gene: 7. CDR1 is SQVTM, CDR2 ANQGSEA, per germline. This CDR3 is CSVESDRGRSETQYF. In DNA, the CDR3 is TGCAGCGTTGAATCGGACAGGGGGCGTTCGGAGACCCAGTACTTC.

This clone was counted once. The J gene is TRBJ1-1, the V gene TRBV27; no clear D gene. CDR1 and CDR2 (germline): MNHEY, SMNVEV (reference sequence). Trimming shortened V by 3 bases and J by 4 bases, and 9 bases separated the two germline ends. The CDR3 totals 13 residues. CDR3 sequence (DNA): TGTGCCAGCAGTTTTGGGGTTGGCACTGAAGCTTTCTTT. Encoded protein: CASSFGVGTEAFF.

The CDR3: CASSPEGFGEQYF. The CDR3 nucleotides are TGTGCCAGCAGCCCAGAGGGGTTCGGCGAGCAGTACTTC. J is TRBJ2-7 and V is TRBV11-2, with D possibly called TRBD1 or TRBD2 (5 bases each). V lost 5 bases to trimming and J lost 6 bases, with 14 bases between them. Germline V gives CDR1 SGHAT, CDR2 FQNNGV. The CDR3 is 13 residues long. Looking up the rest from reference TRBV11-2 and TRBJ2-7 gives the full variable domain: EAGVAQSPRYKIIEKRQSVAFWCNPISGHATLYWYQQILGQGPKLLIQFQNNGVVDDSQLPKDRFSAERLKGVDSTLKIQPAKLEDSAVYLCASSPEGFGEQYFGPGTRLTVT.

V is TRBV2 and J is TRBJ2-7, with D unclear. V dropped 3 bases and J dropped 2 bases, with 8 bases sitting between them. The CDR3 totals 13 residues. Germline CDR1 reads SNHLY; CDR2 reads FYNNEI. The CDR3 DNA reads TGTGCCAGCAGTGAGCCAGCGACCTACGAGCAGTACTTC. Protein sequence: CASSEPATYEQYF.

The rearrangement joins TRBV30 to TRBJ1-2; 8 nucleotides line up with TRBD1. CDR3 length: 15 residues. The germline CDR1 and CDR2 sequences are GTSNPN and SVGIG (reference sequence). The V and J ends lost 2 bases and 3 bases, in that order; junction bases with no gene match: 8. The CDR3 coding sequence is TGTGCCTGGAGTCCAAATACAGGGGGGCACTATGGCTACACCTTC. Its translation is CAWSPNTGGHYGYTF.

Comment on this clone: This CDR3 fails to terminate in the conserved phenylalanine or tryptophan, so it likely reflects a read error. The V and J genes are TRBV30 and TRBJ1-3, with no clear D. The CDR3 sequence is 12 residues long. The V gene lost 4 bases and the J gene lost 1 base, with 5 bases spanning the gap. The V gene's germline CDR1 is GTSNPN and CDR2 SVGIG (reference sequence). As DNA, the CDR3 is TGTGCCTGGAAGAAGTCTGGAAACACCATATATTGT. Protein sequence: CAWKKSGNTIYC.

The V call is TRBV4-1, the J call TRBJ1-4; the match to TRBD1 covers 9 bases. V gave up 4 bases and J gave up 9 bases; unmatched junction bases: 12. In germline, CDR1 is MGHRA, CDR2 YSYEKL. The CDR3 is 16 residues long. The CDR3 loop is CASSPSQDRGRKKLFF. As DNA, the CDR3 is TGCGCCAGCAGCCCAAGCCAGGACAGGGGTAGGAAAAAACTGTTTTTT.

This clone was counted a single time. The J gene is TRBJ2-2, the V gene TRBV2; 7 bases are shared with TRBD1. V shed 3 bases, J shed 6 bases, and the junction held 7 bases outside the gene matches. Germline-derived CDR1 and CDR2 are SNHLY and FYNNEI. The CDR3 sequence is 15 residues long. The CDR3: CASSDEGGAPGELFF. The CDR3 coding sequence is TGTGCCAGCAGTGATGAAGGGGGCGCACCCGGGGAGCTGTTTTTT. The full variable domain, its missing parts supplied by reference TRBV2 and TRBJ2-2, is EPEVTQTPSHQVTQMGQEVILRCVPISNHLYFYWYRQILGQKVEFLVSFYNNEISEKSEIFDDQFSVERPDGSNFTLKIRSTKLEDSAMYFCASSDEGGAPGELFFGEGSRLTVL.